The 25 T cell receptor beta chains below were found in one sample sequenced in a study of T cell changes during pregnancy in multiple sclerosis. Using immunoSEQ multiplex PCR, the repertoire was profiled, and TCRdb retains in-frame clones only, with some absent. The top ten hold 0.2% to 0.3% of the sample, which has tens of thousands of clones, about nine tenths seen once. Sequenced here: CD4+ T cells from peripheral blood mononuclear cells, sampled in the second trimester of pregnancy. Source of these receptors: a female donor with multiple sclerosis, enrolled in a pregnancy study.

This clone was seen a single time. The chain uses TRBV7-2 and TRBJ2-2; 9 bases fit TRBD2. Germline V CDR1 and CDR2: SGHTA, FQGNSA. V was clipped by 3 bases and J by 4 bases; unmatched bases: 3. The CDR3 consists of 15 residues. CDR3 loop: CASSFSGGSTGELFF. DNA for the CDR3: TGTGCCAGCAGCTTTAGCGGGGGCAGCACCGGGGAGCTGTTTTTT.

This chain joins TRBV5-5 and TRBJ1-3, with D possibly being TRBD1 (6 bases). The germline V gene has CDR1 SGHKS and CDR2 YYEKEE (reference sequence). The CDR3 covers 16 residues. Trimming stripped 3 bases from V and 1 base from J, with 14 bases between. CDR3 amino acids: CASSYGQLRSGNTIYF. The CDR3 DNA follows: TGTGCCAGCAGCTACGGACAGCTAAGGTCTGGAAACACCATATATTTT.

The CDR3 nucleotides read TGTGCCAGCAGTTTAGGGACAGGGGGCCACTATGGCTACACCTTC. Amino acids: CASSLGTGGHYGYTF. This chain connects TRBV27 to TRBJ1-2; 12 nucleotides align to TRBD1. In germline, CDR1 is MNHEY, CDR2 SMNVEV (reference sequence). CDR3 length: 15 residues. J lost 3 bases, V lost 2 bases, and 1 base had no gene match.

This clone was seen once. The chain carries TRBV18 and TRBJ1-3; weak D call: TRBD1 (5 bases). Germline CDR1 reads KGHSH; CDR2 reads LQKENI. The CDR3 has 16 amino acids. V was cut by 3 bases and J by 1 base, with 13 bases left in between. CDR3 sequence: CASSPGRRESGNTIYF. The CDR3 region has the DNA TGTGCCAGCTCACCGGGACGGAGGGAGTCTGGAAACACCATATATTTT.

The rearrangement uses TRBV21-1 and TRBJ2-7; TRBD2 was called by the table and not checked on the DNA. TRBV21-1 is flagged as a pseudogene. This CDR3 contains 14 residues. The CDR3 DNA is TGTGCCAGCAGCAAGAGGCGGGGGCTCTACGAGCAGTACTTC. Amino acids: CASSKRRGLYEQYF.

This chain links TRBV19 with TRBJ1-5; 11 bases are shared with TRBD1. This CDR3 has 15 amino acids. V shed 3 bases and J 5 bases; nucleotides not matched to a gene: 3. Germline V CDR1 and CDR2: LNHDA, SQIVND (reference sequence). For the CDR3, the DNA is TGTGCCAGTAGTATTTGGGGACAGGGGGATCAGCCCCAGCATTTT. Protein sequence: CASSIWGQGDQPQHF.

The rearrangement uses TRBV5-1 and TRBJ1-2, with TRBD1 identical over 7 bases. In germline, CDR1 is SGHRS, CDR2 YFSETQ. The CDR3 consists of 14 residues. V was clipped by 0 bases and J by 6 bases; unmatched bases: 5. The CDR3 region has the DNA TGCGCCAGCAGCTTGGCCGGGACAGCGAATGGCTACACCTTC. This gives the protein CASSLAGTANGYTF. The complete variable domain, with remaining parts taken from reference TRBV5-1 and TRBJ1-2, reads KAGVTQTPRYLIKTRGQQVTLSCSPISGHRSVSWYQQTPGQGLQFLFEYFSETQRNKGNFPGRFSGRQFSNSRSEMNVSTLELGDSALYLCASSLAGTANGYTFGSGTRLTVV.

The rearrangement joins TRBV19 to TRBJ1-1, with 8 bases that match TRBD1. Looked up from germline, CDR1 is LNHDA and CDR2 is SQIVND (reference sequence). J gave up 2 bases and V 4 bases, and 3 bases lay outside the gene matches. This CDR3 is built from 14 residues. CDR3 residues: CASSTGQGNTEAFF. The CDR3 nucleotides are TGTGCCAGTAGTACCGGACAGGGAAACACTGAAGCTTTCTTT.

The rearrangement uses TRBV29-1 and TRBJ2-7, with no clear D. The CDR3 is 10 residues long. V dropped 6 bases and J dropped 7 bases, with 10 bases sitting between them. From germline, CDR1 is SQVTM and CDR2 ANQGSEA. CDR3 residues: CSVASAEQYF. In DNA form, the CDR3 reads TGCAGCGTCGCCTCTGCGGAGCAGTACTTC.

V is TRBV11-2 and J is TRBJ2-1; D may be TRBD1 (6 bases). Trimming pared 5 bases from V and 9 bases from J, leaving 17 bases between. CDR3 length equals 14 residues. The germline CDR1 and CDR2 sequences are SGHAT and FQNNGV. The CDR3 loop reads CASSVFRTVGEQFF. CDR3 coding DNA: TGTGCCAGCAGCGTTTTCCGGACAGTAGGTGAGCAGTTCTTC. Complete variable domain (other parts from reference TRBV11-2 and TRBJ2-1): EAGVAQSPRYKIIEKRQSVAFWCNPISGHATLYWYQQILGQGPKLLIQFQNNGVVDDSQLPKDRFSAERLKGVDSTLKIQPAKLEDSAVYLCASSVFRTVGEQFFGPGTRLTVL.

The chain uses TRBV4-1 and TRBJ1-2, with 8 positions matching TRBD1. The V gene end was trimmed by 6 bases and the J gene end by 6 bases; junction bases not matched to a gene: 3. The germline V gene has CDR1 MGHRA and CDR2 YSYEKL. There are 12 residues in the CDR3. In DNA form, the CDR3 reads TGCGCCAGCAGGATGACAGGGGATGGCTACACCTTC. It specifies CASRMTGDGYTF.

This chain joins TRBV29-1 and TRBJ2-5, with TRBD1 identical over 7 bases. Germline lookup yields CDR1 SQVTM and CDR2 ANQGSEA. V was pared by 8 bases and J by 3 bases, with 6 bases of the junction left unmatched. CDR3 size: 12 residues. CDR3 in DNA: TGCAGCCCTAAAACAGGGGAAGAGACCCAGTACTTC. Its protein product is CSPKTGEETQYF.

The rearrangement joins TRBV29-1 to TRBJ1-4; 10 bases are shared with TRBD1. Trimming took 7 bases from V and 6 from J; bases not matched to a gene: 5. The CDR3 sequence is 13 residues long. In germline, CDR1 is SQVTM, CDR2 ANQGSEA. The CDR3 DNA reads TGCAGCGCATGGGACAGGGGCGATGAAAAACTGTTTTTT. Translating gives CSAWDRGDEKLFF.

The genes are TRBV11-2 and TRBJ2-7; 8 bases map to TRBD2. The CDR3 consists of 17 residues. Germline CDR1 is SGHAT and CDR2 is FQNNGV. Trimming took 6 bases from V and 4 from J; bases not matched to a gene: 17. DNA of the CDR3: TGTGCCAGCAGGTATCTTCATCGGGAGCGGGGGATTTACGAGCAGTACTTC. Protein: CASRYLHRERGIYEQYF. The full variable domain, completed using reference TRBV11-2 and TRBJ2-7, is EAGVAQSPRYKIIEKRQSVAFWCNPISGHATLYWYQQILGQGPKLLIQFQNNGVVDDSQLPKDRFSAERLKGVDSTLKIQPAKLEDSAVYLCASRYLHRERGIYEQYFGPGTRLTVT.

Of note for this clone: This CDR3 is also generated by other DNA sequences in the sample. CDR3 nucleotide sequence: TGCGCCAGCAGTTCTAGACAGGGTGAGTCCTACGAGCAGTACTTC. Protein: CASSSRQGESYEQYF. This chain links TRBV5-1 with TRBJ2-7; 7 bases agree with TRBD1. From germline, CDR1 is SGHRS and CDR2 YFSETQ. J gave up 1 base and V 5 bases, and 9 bases lay outside the gene matches. The CDR3 sequence is 15 residues long.

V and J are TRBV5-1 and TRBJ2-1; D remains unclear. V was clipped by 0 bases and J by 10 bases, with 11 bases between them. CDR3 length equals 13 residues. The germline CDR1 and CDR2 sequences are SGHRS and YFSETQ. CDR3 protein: CASSLDANTEQFF. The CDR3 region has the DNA TGCGCCAGCAGCTTGGACGCAAACACCGAGCAGTTCTTC. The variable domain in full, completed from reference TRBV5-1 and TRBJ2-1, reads KAGVTQTPRYLIKTRGQQVTLSCSPISGHRSVSWYQQTPGQGLQFLFEYFSETQRNKGNFPGRFSGRQFSNSRSEMNVSTLELGDSALYLCASSLDANTEQFFGPGTRLTVL.

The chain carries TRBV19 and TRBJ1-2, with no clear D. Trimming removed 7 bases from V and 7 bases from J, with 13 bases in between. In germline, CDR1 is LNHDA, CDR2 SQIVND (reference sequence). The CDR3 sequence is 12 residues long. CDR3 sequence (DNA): TGTGCCAGTAAACCGGAGTATCTTGGCTACACCTTC. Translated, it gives CASKPEYLGYTF. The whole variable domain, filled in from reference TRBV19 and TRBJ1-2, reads DGGITQSPKYLFRKEGQNVTLSCEQNLNHDAMYWYRQDPGQGLRLIYYSQIVNDFQKGDIAEGYSVSREKKESFPLTVTSAQKNPTAFYLCASKPEYLGYTFGSGTRLTVV.

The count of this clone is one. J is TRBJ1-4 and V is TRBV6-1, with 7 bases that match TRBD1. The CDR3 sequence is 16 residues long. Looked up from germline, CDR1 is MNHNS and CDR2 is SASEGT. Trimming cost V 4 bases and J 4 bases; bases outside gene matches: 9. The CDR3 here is CASSAGTALFNEKLFF. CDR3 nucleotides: TGTGCCAGCAGTGCTGGGACAGCACTTTTTAATGAAAAACTGTTTTTT.

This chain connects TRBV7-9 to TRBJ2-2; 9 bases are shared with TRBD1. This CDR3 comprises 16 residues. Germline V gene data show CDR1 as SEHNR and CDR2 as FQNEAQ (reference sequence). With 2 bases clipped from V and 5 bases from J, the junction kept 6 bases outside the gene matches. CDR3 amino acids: CASSLTGQGVTGELFF. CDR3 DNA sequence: TGTGCCAGCAGCTTAACGGGACAGGGAGTTACCGGGGAGCTGTTTTTT.

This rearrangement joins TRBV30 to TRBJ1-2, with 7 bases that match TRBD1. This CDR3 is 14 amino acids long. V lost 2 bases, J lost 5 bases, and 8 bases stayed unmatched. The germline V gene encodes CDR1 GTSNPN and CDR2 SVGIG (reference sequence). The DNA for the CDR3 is TGTGCCTGGAGTCATGGTGAGGGGGCTTATGGCTACACCTTC. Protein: CAWSHGEGAYGYTF.

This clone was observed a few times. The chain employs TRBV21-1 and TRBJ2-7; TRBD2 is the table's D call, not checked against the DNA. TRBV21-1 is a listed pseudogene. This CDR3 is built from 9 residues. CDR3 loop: CASRYEQYF. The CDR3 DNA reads TGTGCCAGCCGGTACGAGCAGTACTTC.

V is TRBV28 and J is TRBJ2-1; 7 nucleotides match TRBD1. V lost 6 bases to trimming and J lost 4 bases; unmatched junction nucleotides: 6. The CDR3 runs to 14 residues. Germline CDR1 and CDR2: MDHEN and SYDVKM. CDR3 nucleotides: TGTGCCAGCAGAACCGGGACAGCATACAATGAGCAGTTCTTC. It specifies CASRTGTAYNEQFF. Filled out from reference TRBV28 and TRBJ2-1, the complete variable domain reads DVKVTQSSRYLVKRTGEKVFLECVQDMDHENMFWYRQDPGLGLRLIYFSYDVKMKEKGDIPEGYSVSREKKERFSLILESASTNQTSMYLCASRTGTAYNEQFFGPGTRLTVL.

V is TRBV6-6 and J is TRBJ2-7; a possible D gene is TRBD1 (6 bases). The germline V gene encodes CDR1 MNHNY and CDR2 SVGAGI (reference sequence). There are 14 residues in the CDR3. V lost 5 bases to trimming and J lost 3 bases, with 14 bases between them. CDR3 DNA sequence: TGTGCCAGCAGTCCCCCCGGACAGCACTACGAGCAGTACTTC. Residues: CASSPPGQHYEQYF.

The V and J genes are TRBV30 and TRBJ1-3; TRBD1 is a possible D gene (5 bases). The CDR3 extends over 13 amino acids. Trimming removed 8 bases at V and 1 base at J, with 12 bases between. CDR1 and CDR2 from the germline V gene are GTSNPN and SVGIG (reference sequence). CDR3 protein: CAVTQGSGNTIYF. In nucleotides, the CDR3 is TGTGCCGTCACCCAGGGATCTGGAAACACCATATATTTT.

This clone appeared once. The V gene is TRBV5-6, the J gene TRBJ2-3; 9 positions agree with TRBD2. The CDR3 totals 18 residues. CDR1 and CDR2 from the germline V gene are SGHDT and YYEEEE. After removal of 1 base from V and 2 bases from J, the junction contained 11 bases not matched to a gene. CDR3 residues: CASSLIGSAGGITDTQYF. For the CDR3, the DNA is TGTGCCAGCAGCTTGATCGGTTCCGCGGGGGGGATCACAGATACGCAGTATTTT.